A single sample gave rise to the 21 T cell receptor beta chains below, sequenced in a study of blood T cell repertoires in COVID-19. Some clones are missing from TCRdb's copy, which holds only in-frame ones; the method was immunoSEQ multiplex PCR. The sample yields more than 100,000 clones, 84% seen once. The sequencing sample was made of peripheral blood. Receptor source: a man aged 55 to 70 with acute or convalescent COVID-19.

V and J are TRBV14 and TRBJ2-6, with D possibly being TRBD1 (5 bases). With 5 bases removed from V and 0 bases from J, the gap between germline ends came to 14 bases. This CDR3 spans 17 amino acids. CDR1 is SGHDN, CDR2 FVKESK, per germline. The CDR3 nucleotides read TGTGCCAGCAGCTCAGGGTCTTCCGCCTCTGGGGCCAACGTCCTGACTTTC. It yields the protein CASSSGSSASGANVLTF.

The chain is built from TRBV6-5 and TRBJ2-5; TRBD2 aligns across 7 bases. Germline-derived CDR1 and CDR2 are MNHEY and SVGAGI. V lost 0 bases, J lost 0 bases, and 1 base stayed unmatched. CDR3 length: 15 residues. CDR3 sequence: CASSYSSGDQETQYF. CDR3 coding DNA: TGTGCCAGCAGTTACTCCAGCGGGGACCAAGAGACCCAGTACTTC.

The chain uses TRBV12-3 or TRBV12-4 and TRBJ1-2, with 9 nucleotides matching TRBD1. This CDR3 spans 13 amino acids. Trimming at V came to 6 bases and at J to 7 bases, leaving 6 bases not matched to a gene. The CDR3 region has the DNA TGTGCCAGCAGATCACAGGGGGCAGGTGGCTACACCTTC. It codes for CASRSQGAGGYTF.

This chain joins TRBV5-5 and TRBJ2-5, with TRBD1 identical over 9 bases. Germline V gene sequence: CDR1 SGHKS, CDR2 YYEKEE (reference sequence). This CDR3 region has 18 residues. V shed 4 bases and J 2 bases; nucleotides not matched to a gene: 15. CDR3 in DNA: TGTGCCAGCAGCGGGTGGACGGGGACAGGGCCGAGGCAAGAGACCCAGTACTTC. Protein product: CASSGWTGTGPRQETQYF.

The chain couples TRBV7-8 to TRBJ2-7; D remains unclear. Trimming left V 3 bases short and J 4 bases short, with 10 bases between. This CDR3 region has 13 residues. Germline CDR1 SGHVS, CDR2 FQNEAQ. The CDR3 is CASSFRGGYEQYF. The CDR3 DNA reads TGTGCCAGCAGCTTTCGAGGTGGTTACGAGCAGTACTTC.

The rearrangement joins TRBV5-1 to TRBJ1-2; TRBD1 agrees at 10 bases. The germline CDR1 and CDR2 sequences are SGHRS and YFSETQ. The CDR3 has 14 amino acids. The V segment lost 4 bases and the J segment 4 bases; nucleotides outside the gene matches: 4. CDR3 in amino acids: CASSGGQGGYGYTF. The CDR3 nucleotides read TGCGCCAGCAGCGGAGGACAGGGGGGCTATGGCTACACCTTC.

The V call is TRBV5-4, the J call TRBJ1-6, with 9 bases aligning to TRBD1. The CDR3 consists of 17 residues. V lost 2 bases and J lost 3; bases outside the gene matches: 6. Per the germline V gene, CDR1 is SGHNT and CDR2 is YYREEE (reference sequence). CDR3 DNA: TGTGCCAGCAGCTTAGGGACAGGGAACTTCTATAATTCACCCCTCCACTTT. Translating it yields CASSLGTGNFYNSPLHF.

V usage is TRBV10-3 and J usage is TRBJ2-2, with TRBD1 as a possible D gene (6 bases). Germline loops: CDR1 ENHRY, CDR2 SYGVKD. The CDR3 is 14 residues long. V was clipped by 10 bases and J by 4 bases, with 16 bases between them. Here the CDR3 reads CATNPDRSTGELFF. CDR3 DNA: TGTGCCACCAATCCCGACAGGTCCACCGGGGAGCTGTTTTTT.

This clone has only a few counts. This rearrangement joins TRBV29-1 to TRBJ2-1; D is perhaps TRBD1 (5 bases). The CDR3 runs to 16 residues. V dropped 1 base and J dropped 0 bases, with 13 bases sitting between them. Germline V gives CDR1 SQVTM, CDR2 ANQGSEA. This chain's CDR3 is CSVEARGKSSYNEQFF. CDR3 sequence (DNA): TGCAGCGTTGAAGCAAGGGGCAAAAGCTCCTACAATGAGCAGTTCTTC.

This chain links TRBV24-1 with TRBJ2-3, with D possibly TRBD1 on 5 matching bases. This CDR3 region has 17 residues. Trimming pared 4 bases from V and 1 base from J, leaving 17 bases between. The germline gives CDR1 KGHDR, CDR2 SFDVKD. This CDR3 is CATSERTSAGGTDTQYF. The CDR3 DNA reads as TGTGCCACCAGTGAACGGACATCTGCTGGTGGCACAGATACGCAGTATTTT.

This chain connects TRBV10-3 to TRBJ2-5; weak D call: TRBD2 (5 bases). The V end was cut by 6 bases, the J end by 5 bases, with 7 bases between. CDR1 ENHRY and CDR2 SYGVKD come from the germline V gene. The CDR3 extends over 11 amino acids. The DNA of the CDR3 is TGTGCCATCAGATCGGGGGAGACCCAGTACTTC. Its translation: CAIRSGETQYF.

The chain uses TRBV7-2 and TRBJ1-3; TRBD1 matches at 10 bases. Germline values: CDR1 SGHTA, CDR2 FQGNSA. Germline trimming cut 4 bases from V and 4 bases from J; bases unmatched to any gene: 4. The CDR3 has 15 residues. CDR3 sequence: CASSSGQGGGNTIYF. For the CDR3, the DNA is TGTGCCAGCAGCTCTGGACAGGGGGGAGGAAACACCATATATTTT.

This clone was observed a handful of times. The genes are TRBV7-3 and TRBJ1-2, with 8 nucleotides matching TRBD1. Germline assignment: CDR1 SGHTA and CDR2 FQGTGA. Germline trimming cut 4 bases from V and 8 bases from J; bases unmatched to any gene: 9. The CDR3 sequence is 14 residues long. CDR3: CASSYPGQGGGYTF. The CDR3 coding sequence is TGTGCCAGCAGCTACCCCGGACAGGGAGGAGGCTACACCTTC.

The gene calls are TRBV7-9 and TRBJ1-2, with 8 positions matching TRBD1. CDR1 SEHNR and CDR2 FQNEAQ come from the germline V gene (reference sequence). With V trimmed by 3 bases and J by 1 base, 4 bases remained unmatched. This CDR3 has 15 amino acids. CDR3 DNA: TGTGCCAGCAGCTTGGGACAGGCTATTAACTATGGCTACACCTTC. It translates to CASSLGQAINYGYTF.

This chain links TRBV10-3 with TRBJ2-3, with 8 bases lining up with TRBD1. The length of the CDR3 is 16 residues. Trimming took 2 bases from V and 4 from J; bases not matched to a gene: 8. The germline V gene has CDR1 ENHRY and CDR2 SYGVKD. The CDR3 DNA is TGTGCCATCAGTGAGAGCTTCGACAGGGGTCCAGATACGCAGTATTTT. Its translation is CAISESFDRGPDTQYF.

This sequence joins TRBV6-5 and TRBJ1-5; TRBD1 matches at 7 bases. The CDR3 runs 15 residues. With 0 bases clipped from V and 1 base from J, the junction kept 0 bases outside the gene matches. From germline, CDR1 is MNHEY and CDR2 SVGAGI. This CDR3 is CASSYSGQSNQPQHF. The CDR3 region has the DNA TGTGCCAGCAGTTACTCGGGACAGAGCAATCAGCCCCAGCATTTT.

This clone appeared a single time. V usage is TRBV5-6 and J usage is TRBJ1-4; 10 nucleotides agree with TRBD1. Germline assignment: CDR1 SGHDT and CDR2 YYEEEE. Trimming cost V 4 bases and J 8 bases; bases outside gene matches: 8. CDR3 length equals 15 residues. The CDR3 loop reads CASSLAGQGQEKLFF. CDR3 in DNA: TGTGCCAGCAGCCTAGCGGGACAGGGGCAGGAAAAACTGTTTTTT. The variable domain in full, completed from reference TRBV5-6 and TRBJ1-4, reads DAGVTQSPTHLIKTRGQQVTLRCSPKSGHDTVSWYQQALGQGPQFIFQYYEEEERQRGNFPDRFSGHQFPNYSSELNVNALLLGDSALYLCASSLAGQGQEKLFFGSGTQLSVL.

The rearrangement links TRBV24-1 to TRBJ2-3; D not resolved. CDR3 length: 13 residues. The V gene's germline CDR1 is KGHDR and CDR2 SFDVKD. V lost 4 bases to trimming and J lost 2 bases, with 6 bases between them. The CDR3 region has the DNA TGTGCCACCAGTGAATACTACACAGATACGCAGTATTTT. It translates to CATSEYYTDTQYF.

This chain links TRBV6-5 with TRBJ1-2; no clear D gene. CDR1 MNHEY and CDR2 SVGAGI come from the germline V gene. This CDR3 comprises 14 residues. V was cut by 5 bases and J by 5 bases, with 15 bases left in between. The CDR3 nucleotides read TGTGCCAGCAGTCAAAACCGCGAGGGTTATGGCTACACCTTC. As protein: CASSQNREGYGYTF.

The CDR3 is CASSRGELFF. DNA of the CDR3: TGTGCCAGCAGCCGCGGGGAGCTGTTTTTT. V is TRBV11-2 and J is TRBJ2-2; D remains unclear. This CDR3 contains 10 residues. The germline gives CDR1 SGHAT, CDR2 FQNNGV. Trimming shortened V by 5 bases and J by 7 bases, and 2 bases separated the two germline ends.

This chain links TRBV27 with TRBJ1-2; 7 nucleotides line up with TRBD1. CDR3 size: 14 residues. V was clipped by 2 bases and J by 4 bases; unmatched bases: 4. Germline loops: CDR1 MNHEY, CDR2 SMNVEV (reference sequence). The CDR3 coding sequence is TGTGCCAGCAGTTTAGTCAGGGGGAGCTATGGCTACACCTTC. Residues: CASSLVRGSYGYTF.